Sequencing of this T cell receptor beta chain was carried out in a study of vaccination effects on CD4 cells after COVID-19. Looking at the study overall: After the second dose, samples were taken at median day 72.

Trimming cost V 3 bases and J 4 bases, with 12 bases left between them. Germline CDR1 is DFQATT and CDR2 is SNEGSKA (reference sequence). CDR3 size: 13 residues. Generated by immunoSEQ multiplex PCR, the TCRdb table keeps only in-frame clones and is missing some. The repertoire has 40,000 to 45,000 clones, over 65% of them found once; the top ten carry around 3.5%. Cultured cells yielded isolated CD4+ T cells after less than 11 days. SARS-CoV-2 infected the person between March and December 2020, as confirmed by PCR. Two-dose BNT162b2 or mRNA-1273 vaccination was given to participants. Overall study results and limits: Among infection- and vaccine-induced clones, marked clonal contraction occurred late after vaccination. In convalescents, post-vaccine spike-reactive clones were mainly new clones induced by vaccination. Limitations: small convalescent group and missing early post-infection timepoints.

A note on this clone: Antigen specificity is unknown.

The origin of this receptor is a human donor who had a prior SARS-CoV-2 infection. The material sequenced was CD4+ T cells from PBMCs cultured without peptide, taken after COVID-19 vaccination. The chain recombines TRBV20-1 with TRBJ1-2, with a tentative D call TRBD1 (6 bases). The CDR3 DNA follows: TGCAGTGCTAGTGCAGGGGACCTCTATGGCTACACCTTC. Its translation is CSASAGDLYGYTF.